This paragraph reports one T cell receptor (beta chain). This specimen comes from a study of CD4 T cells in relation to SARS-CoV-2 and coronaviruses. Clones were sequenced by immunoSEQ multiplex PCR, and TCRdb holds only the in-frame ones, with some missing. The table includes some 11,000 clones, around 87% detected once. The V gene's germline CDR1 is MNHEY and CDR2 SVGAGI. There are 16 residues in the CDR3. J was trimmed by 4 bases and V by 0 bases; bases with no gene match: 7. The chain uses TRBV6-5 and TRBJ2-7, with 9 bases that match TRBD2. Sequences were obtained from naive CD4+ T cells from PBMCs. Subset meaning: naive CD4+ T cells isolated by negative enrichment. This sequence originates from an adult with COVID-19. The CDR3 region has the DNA TGTGCCAGCAGTTACTCGGGGGCGGGGGGGTCGTACGAGCAGTACTTC. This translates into CASSYSGAGGSYEQYF.